This T cell receptor (beta chain) was found in a study of regulatory T cells in long-lasting Graves disease. Time point noted: newly diagnosed GD, antithyroid drugs for less than 3 months. The TCR library was prepared using RNA isolated from PBMCs. Trimming shortened V by 5 bases and J by 2 bases, and 16 bases separated the two germline ends. This CDR3 contains 15 residues. CDR1 is SGDLS and CDR2 is YYNGEE in the germline V gene. Library construction for TCR beta used iRepertoire HTBI primers and Arm-PCR of CDR3 regions. TCRdb independently ran MiXCR on the multiplex PCR reads; one entry per CDR3 protein. The sample carries 550,000 to 650,000 distinct CDR3 sequences, roughly 15% recorded once. The sample was also reused in another study, on T cells in Graves' hyperthyroidism and ophthalmopathy. That report adds: The HTBI primer set served for first-round RT-PCR of the TCR CDR3. Blood also contained most expanded thyroid clonotypes above 0.001.

The V and J genes are TRBV9 and TRBJ1-2, with D uncertain. The source of this sequence is a man between 18 and 35 years old with Graves disease. This sample comprised peripheral blood mononuclear cells (PBMCs), obtained at new diagnosis, from a patient treated with antithyroid drugs. DNA for the CDR3: TGTGCCAGCAGTGTTCACGACACGAGAAACTATGGCTACACCTTC. It translates to CASSVHDTRNYGYTF. The whole variable domain, remainder taken from reference TRBV9 and TRBJ1-2, is DSGVTQTPKHLITATGQRVTLRCSPRSGDLSVYWYQQSLDQGLQFLIQYYNGEERAKGNILERFSAQQFPDLHSELNLSSLELGDSALYFCASSVHDTRNYGYTFGSGTRLTVV.